This TCR beta chain derives from a study of response to subunit inactivated influenza vaccine. In its sample, this clonotype was seen many times. Antigen: not known. CDR3 length: 15 amino acids. Trimming removed 2 bases from V and 4 bases from J, with 12 bases in between. CDR1 is LGHNA and CDR2 is YSLEER in the germline V gene. Notes on the study in general: Authors suggested that a seasonal influenza vaccination recruits few new T cells each time.

MiXCR, applied by TCRdb to the RT-PCR reads, yields one record per CDR3 protein. The data hold more than 150,000 distinct CDR3 sequences, with nearly 9.5% observed a single time. The V gene is TRBV4-3, the J gene TRBJ2-1, with D possibly TRBD2 on 5 matching bases. The sequence came from a man aged 45-65 years who received an inactivated influenza vaccine. This specimen was non-naive T cells sorted from PBMCs, taken on the day of vaccination. DNA for the CDR3: TGCGCCAGCAGCCAATCCGGGGAAGGGTACAATGAGCAGTTCTTC. It encodes CASSQSGEGYNEQFF.